This T cell receptor beta chain emerged from a study of T cell responses to AZD1222 COVID-19 vaccine (TCRdb year 2021). About the full investigation: AZD1222 recipients given second doses at about 4 weeks or at about 12 weeks were pooled, since spike-specific TCR depth and breadth were not found to differ between the two schedules. A total of 230 to 250 trial participants underwent TCR sequencing, of whom more than 200 had received two doses of AZD1222 and some 26 had received two doses of the MenACWY control vaccine. Trial participants were enrolled into age subgroups of 18-55, 56-69 and 70-plus years, which contained about 150, 27 and 61 TCR-sequenced participants, respectively. Study-level results and caveats: After two AZD1222 doses, spike-specific TCR breadth and depth were significantly higher than at day 0 and than in MenACWY recipients. The 56-69-year group was small, and its depth increase did not reach significance, likely because of low power. Participants were mostly white British, with more females than males. The authors suggested clonal diversity may have been underestimated. Because no day 14 peak-response samples were available, repertoires were characterized only after the peak T cell response. Vaccine-associated CD4 TCRs spanned the whole spike protein, with dominant responses in regions 160-218 and 743-854. Conclusions about previously exposed vaccinees were limited because only a handful of AZD1222 recipients were SARS-CoV-2 seropositive at baseline. Nearly half of unique spike-specific TCRs reportedly recognized epitopes outside regions mutated in the B.1.351 and B.1.1.7 variants.

Concerning this clone: Its binding antigen is unknown. Within one base of it there is no much larger clone, and no base qualities were kept.

The time point label on this specimen signifies: baseline before first vaccination. Vaccinee samples were obtained from the UK trials COV001 and COV002, which included a single-blind randomized controlled phase 2/3 trial of AZD1222 (ChAdOx1 nCoV-19) in healthy adults. For TCRbeta chain sequencing, PBMC samples were collected from trial participants at day 0 and at day 28 after the second dose. The CDR3 regions of human TCRbeta chains were analyzed by immunosequencing. As for the authors' bioinformatics: TCRs in the repertoires were matched against a reference library of SARS-CoV-2-specific TCRs that had been generated with the MIRA antigen-specificity platform. Breadth meant the fraction of unique TCRs that were SARS-CoV-2-associated, whereas depth meant the fraction of total T cells that were SARS-CoV-2-associated. Using the MIRA data, every spike-specific TCR was mapped to the spike region that the TCR reacted to and assigned to either a CD4 or a CD8 class. Log10-transformed breadth and depth values were compared by one-way ANOVA with Sidak's multiple comparisons tests. The clones in this table, taken by TCRdb from immuneACCESS, are in-frame only. Not every clone is retained; where verified, under half of the shortfall comes from an unresolved V gene, and the cause of the rest is unknown. V, J and clone size derive from that table, while D and trimming were established from the DNA sequence. The sample records around 140,000 clones, roughly 92% of which are singletons. The top ten constitute over 1.5% of the sample.

The CDR3 holds 17 amino acids from the cysteine to the phenylalanine. Left in the record is the CDR3 DNA by itself, 51 bases read in frame from the first base. Sequences SEHNR (CDR1) and FQNEAQ (CDR2) are obtained from the germline V gene (reference sequence). The junction shows trimming of 1 base on V and 0 bases on J, plus 13 bases between the germline ends. This specimen was peripheral blood, taken on day 0 of AZD1222 vaccination. The receptor's source is an adult in good health. This receptor chain uses TRBV7-9 and TRBJ2-1; no confident D gene assignment can be made. The CDR3 region: CASSLVAVKGSYNEQFF. The DNA sequence follows: TGTGCCAGCAGCTTAGTCGCGGTGAAAGGCTCCTACAATGAGCAGTTCTTC.